The present entry profiles one T cell receptor (beta chain) with its context. There is no known antigen for this receptor. Base qualities are missing; no much larger clone stands one base away. The protocol used for the library was the immunoSEQ multiplex PCR assay. The source is immuneACCESS, and TCRdb retained only in-frame sequences with V and J called. Part of the clones is not carried over; for the studies checked, unresolved V genes explain less than half of this, and the remainder is unexplained. This sample holds about 82,000 clones; about three quarters were observed only once. The top ten clones comprise about an eighth of the sample. Focal radiation therapy combined with CTLA-4 blockade (ipilimumab) was tested in patients with chemo-refractory metastatic non-small-cell lung cancer. This sample is part of a study of radiotherapy plus CTLA-4 blockade in lung cancer (dated by TCRdb to the late 2010s). Background on the whole study: Among the enrolled patients, 18% had an objective response, and about 30% reached disease control. Broader findings and caveats from the paper: Early dynamic changes in blood T cell clones, together with increased serum interferon-beta after radiation, were reported as the strongest predictors of response. TCR clones derived from tumors expanded in peripheral blood after treatment with radiotherapy and ipilimumab.

Counted from cysteine to phenylalanine, this CDR3 has 11 amino acids. Only CDR3 DNA remains: 33 bases, in frame from the first base. Cut back by 5 bases and 4 bases, the V and J ends lie 6 bases apart. The germline V gene supplies CDR1 SGHTA and CDR2 FQGNSA. The sequence was collected from a human donor with non-small cell lung cancer that progressed on radiotherapy plus ipilimumab. Material: peripheral blood, obtained from a patient treated with radiotherapy plus ipilimumab. The chain was built from TRBV7-2 and TRBJ2-7; the best D guess is TRBD1, with 5 bases matching. The DNA sequence reads TGTGCCAGCAGCCCAGGGTACGAGCAGTACTTC. Its translation is CASSPGYEQYF.